This TCR beta chain was identified in a study of blood T cell repertoires in COVID-19. The germline V gene has CDR1 SGHNT and CDR2 YENEEA. The CDR3 sequence is 13 residues long. V shed 5 bases and J shed 7 bases, with 12 bases lying between them. The data were produced by immunoSEQ multiplex PCR, yet TCRdb's version contains in-frame clones alone and is incomplete. Of under 75,000 clones listed, roughly nine tenths were seen once; the top ten hold 2.7%. V is TRBV11-3 and J is TRBJ2-4; tentatively, D is TRBD2 (5 bases). Material for sequencing was peripheral blood. This clonotype was sampled from a man in his fifties with acute or convalescent COVID-19. The CDR3 coding sequence is TGTGCCAGCAGCCCCATGGAGCGGAACATTCAGTACTTC. Translation: CASSPMERNIQYF. Full variable domain (missing parts from reference TRBV11-3 and TRBJ2-4): EAGVVQSPRYKIIEKKQPVAFWCNPISGHNTLYWYLQNLGQGPELLIRYENEEAVDDSQLPKDRFSAERLKGVDSTLKIQPAELGDSAVYLCASSPMERNIQYFGAGTRLSVL.